This TCR beta chain emerged from a study of blood T cells in healthy people across ages. Study-wide findings and caveats: Long-lived donors carried more naive CD4+ cells and greater diversity than aged donors.

Germline CDR1 reads KGHSH; CDR2 reads LQKENI. With 6 bases removed from V and 1 base from J, the gap between germline ends came to 12 bases. The CDR3 runs 14 residues. A second roughly 6 to 11 cycle PCR used barcoded and J-beta primers. TCRdb re-analysed the 5' RACE reads in MiXCR, keeping a single row per CDR3 protein. The repertoire holds roughly 800,000 distinct CDR3 sequences, with 25% as singletons. This clonotype was detected a few times. Its cognate antigen is unknown. Separately, the same data were catalogued under a study of T cells of mothers and their children. That work contributes: The study recruited a few healthy Caucasian mothers and their six children as donors. Mothers gave over 9 million TCR beta CDR3 reads each, and children several million each. Similar effects of thymic selection on TCR recombination output were recorded in related and unrelated pairs.

The receptor was isolated from a boy aged 5-17 years in good health. Sequencing was done on a sample of blood. V and J are TRBV18 and TRBJ1-1; no definite D call. CDR3 sequence (DNA): TGTGCCAGCTCGCCGACGACGGGGAACACTGAAGCTTTCTTT. It encodes CASSPTTGNTEAFF. The full variable domain, its missing parts supplied by reference TRBV18 and TRBJ1-1, is NAGVMQNPRHLVRRRGQEARLRCSPMKGHSHVYWYRQLPEEGLKFMVYLQKENIIDESGMPKERFSAEFPKEGPSILRIQQVVRGDSAAYFCASSPTTGNTEAFFGQGTRLTVV.